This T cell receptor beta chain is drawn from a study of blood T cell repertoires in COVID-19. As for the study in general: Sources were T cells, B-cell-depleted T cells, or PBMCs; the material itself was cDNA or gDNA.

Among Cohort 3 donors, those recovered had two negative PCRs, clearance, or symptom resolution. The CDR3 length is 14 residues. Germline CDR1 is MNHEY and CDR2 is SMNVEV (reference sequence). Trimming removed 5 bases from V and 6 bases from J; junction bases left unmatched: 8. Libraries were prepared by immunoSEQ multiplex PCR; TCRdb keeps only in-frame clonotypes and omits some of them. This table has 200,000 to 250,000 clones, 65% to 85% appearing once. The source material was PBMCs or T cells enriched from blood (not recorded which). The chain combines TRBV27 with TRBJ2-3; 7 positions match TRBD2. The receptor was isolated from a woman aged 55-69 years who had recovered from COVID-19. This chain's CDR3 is CASSLGLVPDTQYF. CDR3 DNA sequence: TGTGCCAGCAGTCTCGGACTAGTCCCCGATACGCAGTATTTT.